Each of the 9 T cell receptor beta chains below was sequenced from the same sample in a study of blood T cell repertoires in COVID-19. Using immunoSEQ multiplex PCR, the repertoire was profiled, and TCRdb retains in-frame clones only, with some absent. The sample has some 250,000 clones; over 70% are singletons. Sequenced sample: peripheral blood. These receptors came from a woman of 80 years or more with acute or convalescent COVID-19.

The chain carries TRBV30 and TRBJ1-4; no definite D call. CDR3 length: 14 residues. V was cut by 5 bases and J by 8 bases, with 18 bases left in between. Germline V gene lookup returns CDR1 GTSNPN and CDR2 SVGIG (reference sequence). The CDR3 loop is CAWSPAALNEKLFF. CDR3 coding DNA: TGTGCCTGGTCCCCCGCGGCCCTGAACGAAAAACTGTTTTTT. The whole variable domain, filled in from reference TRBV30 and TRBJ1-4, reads SQTIHQWPATLVQPVGSPLSLECTVEGTSNPNLYWYRQAAGRGLQLLFYSVGIGQISSEVPQNLSASRPQDRQFILSSKKLLLSDSGFYLCAWSPAALNEKLFFGSGTQLSVL.

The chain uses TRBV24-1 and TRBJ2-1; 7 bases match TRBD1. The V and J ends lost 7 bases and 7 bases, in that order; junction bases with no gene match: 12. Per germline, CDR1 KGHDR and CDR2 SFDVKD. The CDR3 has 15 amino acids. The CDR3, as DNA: TGTGCCACCAGCCACCGGGACAGTGACCTAAATGAGCAGTTCTTC. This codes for CATSHRDSDLNEQFF.

The chain's CDR3 is CASSEAPRSGELFF. CDR3 in DNA: TGTGCCAGCAGTGAAGCCCCCCGGTCCGGGGAGCTGTTTTTT. The J gene is TRBJ2-2, the V gene TRBV6-1; D is ambiguous. The CDR3 spans 14 residues. Germline V CDR1 and CDR2: MNHNS, SASEGT. V lost 0 bases and J lost 6, with 8 bases in between.

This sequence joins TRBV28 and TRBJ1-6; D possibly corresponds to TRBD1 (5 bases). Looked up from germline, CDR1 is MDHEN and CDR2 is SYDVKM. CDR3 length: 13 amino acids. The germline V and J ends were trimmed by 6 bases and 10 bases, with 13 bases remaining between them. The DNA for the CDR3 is TGTGCCAGCAGACCGACAGATGCCTCACCCCTCCACTTT. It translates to CASRPTDASPLHF.

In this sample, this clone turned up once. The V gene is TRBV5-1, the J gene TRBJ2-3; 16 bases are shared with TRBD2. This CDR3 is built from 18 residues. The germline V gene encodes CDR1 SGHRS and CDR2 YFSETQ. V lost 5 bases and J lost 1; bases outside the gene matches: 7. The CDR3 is CASSPGTSGGAGTDTQYF. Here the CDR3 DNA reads TGCGCCAGCAGTCCCGGGACTAGCGGGGGGGCCGGCACAGATACGCAGTATTTT.

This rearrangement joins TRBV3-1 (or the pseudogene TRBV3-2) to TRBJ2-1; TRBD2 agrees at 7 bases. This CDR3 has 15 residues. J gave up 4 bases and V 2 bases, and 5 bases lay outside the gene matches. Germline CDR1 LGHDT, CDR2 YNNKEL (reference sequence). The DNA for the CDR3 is TGTGCCAGCAGCCAACTGCGGGGGTCGTACAATGAGCAGTTCTTC. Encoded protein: CASSQLRGSYNEQFF.

The CDR3 reads CASRPPGQGVEKLFF. The CDR3 coding sequence is TGTGCCAGTAGGCCCCCGGGACAGGGCGTTGAAAAACTGTTTTTT. The rearrangement uses TRBV19 and TRBJ1-4, with TRBD1 identical over 9 bases. J was trimmed by 7 bases and V by 6 bases; bases with no gene match: 9. The CDR3 is 15 residues long. Germline-derived CDR1 and CDR2 are LNHDA and SQIVND (reference sequence).

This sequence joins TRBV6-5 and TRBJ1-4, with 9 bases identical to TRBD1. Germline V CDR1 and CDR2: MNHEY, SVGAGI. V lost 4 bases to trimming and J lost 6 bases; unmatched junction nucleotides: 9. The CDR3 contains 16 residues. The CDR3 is CASSSLAGQGDEKLFF. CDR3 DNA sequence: TGTGCCAGCAGTTCTCTCGCGGGACAGGGTGATGAAAAACTGTTTTTT.

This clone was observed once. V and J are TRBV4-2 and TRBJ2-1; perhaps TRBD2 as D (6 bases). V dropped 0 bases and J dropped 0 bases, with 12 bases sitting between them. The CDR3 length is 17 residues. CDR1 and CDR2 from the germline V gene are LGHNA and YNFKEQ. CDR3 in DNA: TGTGCCAGCAGCCAAGATCTTCGGCGGGGCTCCTACAATGAGCAGTTCTTC. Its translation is CASSQDLRRGSYNEQFF.